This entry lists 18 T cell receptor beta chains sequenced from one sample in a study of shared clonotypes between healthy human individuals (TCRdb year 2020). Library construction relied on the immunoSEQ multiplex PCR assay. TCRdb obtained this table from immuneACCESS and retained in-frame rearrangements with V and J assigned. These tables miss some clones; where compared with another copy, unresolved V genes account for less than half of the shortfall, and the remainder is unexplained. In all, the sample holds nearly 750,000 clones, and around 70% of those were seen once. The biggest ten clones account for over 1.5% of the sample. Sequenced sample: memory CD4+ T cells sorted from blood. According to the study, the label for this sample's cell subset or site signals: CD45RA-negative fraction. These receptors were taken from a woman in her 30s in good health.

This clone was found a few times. Here the CDR3 reads CASSSVPTYEQYF. In DNA, the CDR3 is TGTGCCAGCAGTTCAGTACCCACCTACGAGCAGTACTTC. The rearrangement links TRBV28 to TRBJ2-7, with no clear D. Trimming stripped 4 bases from V and 2 bases from J, with 9 bases between. The CDR3 spans 13 residues. Per the germline V gene, CDR1 is MDHEN and CDR2 is SYDVKM.

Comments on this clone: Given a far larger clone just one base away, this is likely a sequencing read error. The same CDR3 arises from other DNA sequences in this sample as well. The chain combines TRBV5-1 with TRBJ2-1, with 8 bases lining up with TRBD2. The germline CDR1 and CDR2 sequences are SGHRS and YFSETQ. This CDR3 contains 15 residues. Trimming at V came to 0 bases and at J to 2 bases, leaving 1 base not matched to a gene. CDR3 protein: CASSLVSGAYNEQFF. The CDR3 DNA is TGCGCCAGCAGCTTGGTTAGCGGGGCCTACAATGAGCAGTTCTTC.

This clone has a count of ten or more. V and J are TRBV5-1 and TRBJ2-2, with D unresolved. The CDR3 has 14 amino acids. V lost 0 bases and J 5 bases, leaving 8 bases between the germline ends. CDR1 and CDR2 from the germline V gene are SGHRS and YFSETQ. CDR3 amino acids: CASSLERGTGELFF. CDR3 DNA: TGCGCCAGCAGCTTGGAGCGCGGAACCGGGGAGCTGTTTTTT.

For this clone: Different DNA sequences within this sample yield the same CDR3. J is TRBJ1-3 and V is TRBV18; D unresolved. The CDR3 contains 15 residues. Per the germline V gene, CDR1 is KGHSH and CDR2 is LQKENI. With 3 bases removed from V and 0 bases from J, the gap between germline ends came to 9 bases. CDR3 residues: CASSPSGSSGNTIYF. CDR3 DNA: TGTGCCAGCTCACCTAGCGGGAGCTCTGGAAACACCATATATTTT.

The chain's CDR3 is CASSLDRNTGELFF. CDR3 DNA: TGTGCCAGCAGCTTAGACAGGAACACCGGGGAGCTGTTTTTT. The V and J genes are TRBV11-3 and TRBJ2-2; no definite D call. The CDR3 covers 14 residues. Deletions cut 0 bases from V and 1 base from J, with 3 bases between. Germline-derived CDR1 and CDR2 are SGHNT and YENEEA. The whole variable domain, filled in from reference TRBV11-3 and TRBJ2-2, reads EAGVVQSPRYKIIEKKQPVAFWCNPISGHNTLYWYLQNLGQGPELLIRYENEEAVDDSQLPKDRFSAERLKGVDSTLKIQPAELGDSAVYLCASSLDRNTGELFFGEGSRLTVL.

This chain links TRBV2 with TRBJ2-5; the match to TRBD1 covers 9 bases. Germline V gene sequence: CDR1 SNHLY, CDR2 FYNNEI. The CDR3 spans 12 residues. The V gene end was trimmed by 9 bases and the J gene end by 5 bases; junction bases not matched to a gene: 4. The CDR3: CASNRGRETQYF. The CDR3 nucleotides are TGTGCCAGTAACAGGGGGCGGGAGACCCAGTACTTC.

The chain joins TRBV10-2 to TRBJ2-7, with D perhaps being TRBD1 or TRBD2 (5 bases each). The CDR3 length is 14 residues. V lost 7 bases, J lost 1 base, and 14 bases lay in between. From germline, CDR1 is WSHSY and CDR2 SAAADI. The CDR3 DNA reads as TGCGCCAGCAATCGCCGGGACGGATCCTACGAGCAGTACTTC. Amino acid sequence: CASNRRDGSYEQYF.

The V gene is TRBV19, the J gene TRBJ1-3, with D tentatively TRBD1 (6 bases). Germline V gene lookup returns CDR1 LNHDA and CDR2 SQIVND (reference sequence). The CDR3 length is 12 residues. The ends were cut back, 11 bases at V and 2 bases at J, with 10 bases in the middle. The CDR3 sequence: CAVGGAGNTIYF. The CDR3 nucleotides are TGTGCCGTGGGGGGCGCTGGAAACACCATATATTTT.

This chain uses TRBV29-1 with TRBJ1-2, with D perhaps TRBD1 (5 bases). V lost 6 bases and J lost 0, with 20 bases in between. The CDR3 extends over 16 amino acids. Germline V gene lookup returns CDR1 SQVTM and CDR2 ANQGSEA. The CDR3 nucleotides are TGCAGCGTACTAATTCAGGGAGTCGGAACTAACTATGGCTACACCTTC. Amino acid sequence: CSVLIQGVGTNYGYTF.

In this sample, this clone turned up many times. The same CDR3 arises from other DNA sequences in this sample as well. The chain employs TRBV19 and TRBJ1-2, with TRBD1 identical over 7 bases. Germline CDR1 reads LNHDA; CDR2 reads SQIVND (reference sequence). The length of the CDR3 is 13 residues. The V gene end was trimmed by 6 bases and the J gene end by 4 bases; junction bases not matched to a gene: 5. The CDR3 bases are TGTGCCAGTAGCCGGGACAGAGCCTATGGCTACACCTTC. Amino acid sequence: CASSRDRAYGYTF. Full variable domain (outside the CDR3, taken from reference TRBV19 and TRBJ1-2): DGGITQSPKYLFRKEGQNVTLSCEQNLNHDAMYWYRQDPGQGLRLIYYSQIVNDFQKGDIAEGYSVSREKKESFPLTVTSAQKNPTAFYLCASSRDRAYGYTFGSGTRLTVV.

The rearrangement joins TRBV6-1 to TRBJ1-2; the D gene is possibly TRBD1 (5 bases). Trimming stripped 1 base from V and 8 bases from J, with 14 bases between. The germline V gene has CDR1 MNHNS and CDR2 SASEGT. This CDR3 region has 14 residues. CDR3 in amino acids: CASSEGEGHRGYTF. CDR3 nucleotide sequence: TGTGCCAGCAGTGAAGGAGAGGGGCATAGGGGCTACACCTTC.

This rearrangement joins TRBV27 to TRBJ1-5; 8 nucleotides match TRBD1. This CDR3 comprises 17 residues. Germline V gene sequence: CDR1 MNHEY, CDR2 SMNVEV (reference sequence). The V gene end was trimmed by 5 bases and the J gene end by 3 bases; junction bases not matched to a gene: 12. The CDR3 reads CASSSGAGGLYNQPQHF. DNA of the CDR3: TGTGCCAGCAGTAGTGGGGCAGGGGGCTTGTACAATCAGCCCCAGCATTTT.

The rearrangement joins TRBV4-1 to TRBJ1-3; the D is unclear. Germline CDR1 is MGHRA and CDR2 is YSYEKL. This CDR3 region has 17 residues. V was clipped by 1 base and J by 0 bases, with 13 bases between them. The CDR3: CASSQGGRASSGNTIYF. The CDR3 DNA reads TGCGCCAGCAGCCAAGGGGGTCGTGCCTCCTCTGGAAACACCATATATTTT.

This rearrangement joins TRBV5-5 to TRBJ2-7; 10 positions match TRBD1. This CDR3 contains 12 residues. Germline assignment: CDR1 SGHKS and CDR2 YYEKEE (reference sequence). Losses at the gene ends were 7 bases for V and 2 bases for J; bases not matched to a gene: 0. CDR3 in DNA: TGTGCCAGCGGACAGGGGGCCTACGAGCAGTACTTC. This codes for CASGQGAYEQYF.

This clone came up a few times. CDR3 protein: CASSYSRFYEQYF. Written as DNA, the CDR3 is TGTGCCAGCAGTTACTCGAGATTCTACGAGCAGTACTTC. The chain carries TRBV6-5 and TRBJ2-7; D is unclear. The ends were cut back, 0 bases at V and 3 bases at J, with 6 bases in the middle. There are 13 residues in the CDR3. Germline V gives CDR1 MNHEY, CDR2 SVGAGI.

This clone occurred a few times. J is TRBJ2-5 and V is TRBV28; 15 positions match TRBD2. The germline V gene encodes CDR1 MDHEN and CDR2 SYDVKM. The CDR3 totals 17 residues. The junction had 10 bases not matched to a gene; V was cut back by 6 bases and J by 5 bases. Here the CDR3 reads CASRSWGLAGGWETQYF. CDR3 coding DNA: TGTGCCAGCAGAAGTTGGGGACTAGCGGGAGGTTGGGAGACCCAGTACTTC.

The CDR3 region is CASSLGTGQGPHEQYF. CDR3 coding DNA: TGTGCCAGCAGCTTGGGAACGGGACAGGGTCCCCACGAGCAGTACTTC. This chain joins TRBV5-4 and TRBJ2-7; 9 nucleotides match TRBD1. The ends lost 0 bases at V and 5 bases at J; junction bases unmatched: 9. Germline V gene lookup returns CDR1 SGHNT and CDR2 YYREEE (reference sequence). The CDR3 is 16 amino acids.

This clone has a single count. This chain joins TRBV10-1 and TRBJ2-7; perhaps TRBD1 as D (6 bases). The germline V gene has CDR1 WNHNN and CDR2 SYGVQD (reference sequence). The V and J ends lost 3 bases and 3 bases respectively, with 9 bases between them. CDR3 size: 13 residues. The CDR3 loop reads CASSESTGYEQYF. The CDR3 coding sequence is TGCGCCAGCAGTGAATCGACAGGCTACGAGCAGTACTTC.